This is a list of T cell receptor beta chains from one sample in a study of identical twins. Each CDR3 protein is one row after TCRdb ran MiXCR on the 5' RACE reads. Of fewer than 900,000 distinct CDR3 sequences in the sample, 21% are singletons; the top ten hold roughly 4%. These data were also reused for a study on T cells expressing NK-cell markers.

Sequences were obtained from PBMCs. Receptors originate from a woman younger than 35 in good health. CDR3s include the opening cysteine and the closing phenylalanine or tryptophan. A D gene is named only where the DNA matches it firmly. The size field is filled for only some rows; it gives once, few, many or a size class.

DNA: TGTGCCAGCAGTAGTAGGGTCAACTACGAGCAGTACTTC
CDR3: CASSSRVNYEQYF
size: .
V: TRBV6-1
D: .
J: TRBJ2-7

DNA: TGCAGTGCCGCCCAGGGGAATAGTGCCGGGGAGCTGTTTTTT
CDR3: CSAAQGNSAGELFF
size: few
V: TRBV20-1
D: .
J: TRBJ2-2

DNA: TGCGCCAGCACCACTGGGGGGCTAGCATTTTACAATGAGCAGTTCTTC
CDR3: CASTTGGLAFYNEQFF
size: few
V: TRBV5-1
D: .
J: TRBJ2-1

DNA: TGTGCCAGCAGTTTTGAACAGGCTGGGGAGACCCAGTACTTC
CDR3: CASSFEQAGETQYF
size: few
V: TRBV12-3/TRBV12-4
D: .
J: TRBJ2-5

DNA: TGCGCCAGCAGCACCACAGGCGGCAACAATGAGCAGTTCTTC
CDR3: CASSTTGGNNEQFF
size: few
V: TRBV5-1
D: .
J: TRBJ2-1

DNA: TGTGCCACCAACTCCGCTACATCCGGGGAGCTGTTTTTT
CDR3: CATNSATSGELFF
size: few
V: TRBV24-1
D: .
J: TRBJ2-2

DNA: TGCAGTGCCATCGGGACTAGCGGGGACCAAGAGACCCAGTACTTC
CDR3: CSAIGTSGDQETQYF
size: .
V: TRBV20-1
D: TRBD2
J: TRBJ2-5

DNA: TGCAGTGCTCACATCGGACTAGCGGGAGGACCCTACTACAATGAGCAGTTCTTC
CDR3: CSAHIGLAGGPYYNEQFF
size: many
V: TRBV20-1
D: TRBD2
J: TRBJ2-1

DNA: TGTGCCAGCAGCCCCGAACAGGGGTGGGGCACTGAAGCTTTCTTT
CDR3: CASSPEQGWGTEAFF
size: few
V: TRBV5-5
D: TRBD1
J: TRBJ1-1

DNA: TGTGCCTGGAGACCAGGACAAGCAACTAATGAAAAACTGTTTTTT
CDR3: CAWRPGQATNEKLFF
size: .
V: TRBV30
D: .
J: TRBJ1-4

DNA: TGTGCCAGCAGCCCCGGGGGTTGGGGATCGAACACCGGGGAGCTGTTTTTT
CDR3: CASSPGGWGSNTGELFF
size: few
V: TRBV9
D: .
J: TRBJ2-2

DNA: TGTGCCAGCAGCAAGAATCGACAGGGTTCTTACAATGAGCAGTTCTTC
CDR3: CASSKNRQGSYNEQFF
size: .
V: TRBV3-1
D: TRBD1
J: TRBJ2-1

DNA: TGCAGTGCTAGAGATACGCGGGAGGGCCTTGGGGCCGGGGAGCTGTTTTTT
CDR3: CSARDTREGLGAGELFF
size: few
V: TRBV20-1
D: TRBD2
J: TRBJ2-2

DNA: TGTGCCAGCAGGACAGGGACATGGGGCTACACCTTC
CDR3: CASRTGTWGYTF
size: many
V: TRBV27
D: TRBD1
J: TRBJ1-2

DNA: TGTGCCAGCAGCAAAGCGTTTTGGTGGGACAGCCTCATCCAAGAGACCCAGTACTTC
CDR3: CASSKAFWWDSLIQETQYF
size: .
V: TRBV21-1
D: .
J: TRBJ2-5

DNA: TGTGCCAGCAGTTTGGTCCCCTTAGGGGGGTACGAGCAGTACTTC
CDR3: CASSLVPLGGYEQYF
size: .
V: TRBV27
D: .
J: TRBJ2-7